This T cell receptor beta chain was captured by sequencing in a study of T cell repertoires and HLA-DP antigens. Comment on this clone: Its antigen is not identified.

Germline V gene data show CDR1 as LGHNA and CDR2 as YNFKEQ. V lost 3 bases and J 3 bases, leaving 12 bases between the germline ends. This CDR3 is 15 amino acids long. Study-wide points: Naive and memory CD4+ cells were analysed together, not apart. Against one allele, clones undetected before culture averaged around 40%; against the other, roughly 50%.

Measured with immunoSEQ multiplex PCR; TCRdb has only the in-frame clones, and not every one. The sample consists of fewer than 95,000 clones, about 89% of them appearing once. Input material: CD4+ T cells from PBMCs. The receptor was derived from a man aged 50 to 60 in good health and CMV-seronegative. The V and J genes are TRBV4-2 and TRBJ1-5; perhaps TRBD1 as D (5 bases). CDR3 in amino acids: CASSQHSGSNQPQHF. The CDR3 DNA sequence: TGTGCCAGCAGCCAGCACTCAGGGTCCAATCAGCCCCAGCATTTT.